Below are 17 T cell receptor beta chains sequenced from a single sample in a study of CD8 T cells in Susac syndrome. RNA amounts of about 0.45 to 1 ug underwent reverse transcription with random hexamers. TCRdb recomputed calls from the immunoSEQ multiplex PCR reads with MiXCR, one row per CDR3 protein. The sample lists about 200,000 distinct CDR3 sequences, about 96% occurring once. The specimen sequenced was CD4+ T cells from PBMCs. These receptors were obtained from a human donor with multiple sclerosis.

J is TRBJ1-5 and V is TRBV30; no clear D gene. Germline CDR1 reads GTSNPN; CDR2 reads SVGIG (reference sequence). Trimming removed 4 bases from V and 6 bases from J, with 13 bases in between. This CDR3 region has 13 residues. DNA of the CDR3: TGTGCCTGGACCCCCCCGGGTGGTCAGCCCCAGCATTTT. Translating it yields CAWTPPGGQPQHF.

The chain is built from TRBV12-3 or TRBV12-4 and TRBJ1-5; D is undetermined. The V end lost 8 bases, the J end lost 4 bases, and 18 bases lay between the germline ends. The CDR3 consists of 15 residues. The CDR3 DNA reads TGTGCCAGCCTCAAGGGCCGGATATGGAATCAGCCCCAGCATTTT. Encoded protein: CASLKGRIWNQPQHF.

This chain links TRBV20-1 with TRBJ2-5; the match to TRBD2 covers 8 bases. Unmatched junction bases numbered 13, after V lost 4 bases and J lost 6 bases. The CDR3 is made up of 15 amino acids. Germline CDR1 reads DFQATT; CDR2 reads SNEGSKA (reference sequence). The CDR3 DNA sequence: TGCAGTGCTACACAGCGGGAGTTAATAGGAAAGACCCAGTACTTC. Residues: CSATQRELIGKTQYF.

V usage is TRBV4-1 and J usage is TRBJ2-5; the D call may be TRBD1 or TRBD2 (5 bases each). The CDR3 extends over 14 amino acids. Germline V gene lookup returns CDR1 MGHRA and CDR2 YSYEKL. Trimming took 3 bases from V and 5 from J, leaving 13 bases between them. CDR3 nucleotide sequence: TGCGCCAGCAGCCAGGGGACGACAAGGGAGACCCAGTACTTC. Its translation: CASSQGTTRETQYF.

The V call is TRBV30, the J call TRBJ1-1, with 8 bases lining up with TRBD1. CDR3 length equals 13 residues. Germline V lookup: CDR1 GTSNPN, CDR2 SVGIG (reference sequence). V lost 5 bases to trimming and J lost 7 bases; unmatched junction nucleotides: 9. The CDR3 nucleotides read TGTGCCTGGTCAGGGGGCGGTACGAATGAAGCTTTCTTT. Translating gives CAWSGGGTNEAFF.

This rearrangement joins TRBV4-2 to TRBJ1-2, with TRBD1 identical over 7 bases. Per the germline V gene, CDR1 is LGHNA and CDR2 is YNFKEQ. Trimming removed 5 bases from V and 4 bases from J; junction bases left unmatched: 7. The CDR3 length is 14 residues. The CDR3 protein is CASSEHRDSYGYTF. In nucleotides, the CDR3 is TGTGCCAGCAGCGAGCACCGGGACAGCTATGGCTACACCTTC.

The chain is built from TRBV12-3 or TRBV12-4 and TRBJ1-2; TRBD1 agrees at 9 bases. CDR3 length: 14 residues. The V and J ends lost 5 bases and 4 bases, in that order; junction bases with no gene match: 5. The CDR3 nucleotides read TGTGCCAGCAGTCCGGGACAGGGAACCTATGGCTACACCTTC. Translated: CASSPGQGTYGYTF.

The chain uses TRBV12-3 or TRBV12-4 and TRBJ2-3; TRBD2 agrees at 8 bases. CDR3 size: 14 residues. V lost 6 bases to trimming and J lost 1 base; unmatched junction nucleotides: 3. CDR3 protein: CASSLSGGTDTQYF. The DNA for the CDR3 is TGTGCCAGCAGCCTTAGCGGGGGCACAGATACGCAGTATTTT.

The rearrangement links TRBV28 to TRBJ1-5; D gene unclear. CDR3 length equals 11 residues. Germline lookup yields CDR1 MDHEN and CDR2 SYDVKM. The ends were cut back, 8 bases at V and 9 bases at J, with 11 bases in the middle. The chain's CDR3 is CASGRVGPQHF. For the CDR3, the DNA is TGTGCCAGCGGGCGGGTGGGGCCCCAGCATTTT.

The chain couples TRBV20-1 to TRBJ1-5; D is ambiguous. Trimming shortened V by 4 bases and J by 7 bases, and 11 bases separated the two germline ends. The germline V gene encodes CDR1 DFQATT and CDR2 SNEGSKA (reference sequence). This CDR3 is 12 amino acids long. CDR3: CSAKAPWQPQHF. DNA for the CDR3: TGCAGTGCTAAAGCGCCGTGGCAGCCCCAGCATTTT.

The genes are TRBV20-1 and TRBJ1-3, with 9 bases matching TRBD1. There are 13 residues in the CDR3. The germline gives CDR1 DFQATT, CDR2 SNEGSKA (reference sequence). V dropped 1 base and J dropped 8; count of bases not matched to a gene: 3. As DNA, the CDR3 is TGCAGTGCTAGAGGGGACAGGGCCGACACCATATATTTT. As protein: CSARGDRADTIYF.

This clonotype showed up just once. This CDR3 reads CSVEVYSGNTIYF. The DNA of the CDR3 is TGCAGCGTTGAGGTCTACTCTGGAAACACCATATATTTT. The chain employs TRBV29-1 and TRBJ1-3; no firm D call. The CDR3 totals 13 residues. V lost 3 bases, J lost 0 bases, and 6 bases lay in between. Looked up from germline, CDR1 is SQVTM and CDR2 is ANQGSEA.

CDR3 sequence reads: CATSRERTARGYTF. The CDR3 DNA reads as TGTGCCACCAGCAGAGAAAGGACCGCTCGAGGCTACACCTTC. The V call is TRBV15, the J call TRBJ1-2; D ambiguous. CDR3 length equals 14 residues. The germline V and J ends were trimmed by 0 bases and 8 bases, with 13 bases remaining between them. The germline CDR1 and CDR2 sequences are LNHNV and YYDKDF (reference sequence).

The rearrangement links TRBV7-2 to TRBJ2-1; 7 bases fit TRBD2. The CDR3 is made up of 17 amino acids. Trimming removed 6 bases from V and 4 bases from J; junction bases left unmatched: 15. Germline V CDR1 and CDR2: SGHTA, FQGNSA. The CDR3 DNA reads as TGTGCCAGCAGGCTCACTTTCGGGGCGGGGGAATACAATGAGCAGTTCTTC. Amino acids: CASRLTFGAGEYNEQFF.

This chain uses TRBV18 with TRBJ2-1; TRBD2 agrees at 11 bases. V lost 6 bases, J lost 5 bases, and 6 bases stayed unmatched. Germline V lookup: CDR1 KGHSH, CDR2 LQKENI. The CDR3 loop spans 15 amino acids. CDR3 bases: TGTGCCAGCTCTCTGACTAGCGGGGCAGACAATGAGCAGTTCTTC. Translated, it gives CASSLTSGADNEQFF.

This clonotype is a singleton in its sample. The J gene is TRBJ1-5, the V gene TRBV20-1, with a possible D match to TRBD1 (5 bases). The CDR3 totals 16 residues. V gave up 6 bases and J gave up 2 bases, with 20 bases separating them. CDR1 and CDR2 from the germline V gene are DFQATT and SNEGSKA (reference sequence). CDR3 sequence reads: CSAPPLGREGNQPQHF. CDR3 sequence (DNA): TGCAGTGCCCCCCCCTTGGGCAGGGAGGGCAATCAGCCCCAGCATTTT.

This chain joins TRBV20-1 and TRBJ2-1, with TRBD2 as a possible D gene (5 bases). The V gene's germline CDR1 is DFQATT and CDR2 SNEGSKA (reference sequence). The CDR3 extends over 13 amino acids. V was clipped by 7 bases and J by 10 bases, with 20 bases between them. CDR3: CSVPGLTGLEQFF. The CDR3 nucleotides are TGCAGTGTACCCGGACTGACTGGGTTGGAGCAGTTCTTC.